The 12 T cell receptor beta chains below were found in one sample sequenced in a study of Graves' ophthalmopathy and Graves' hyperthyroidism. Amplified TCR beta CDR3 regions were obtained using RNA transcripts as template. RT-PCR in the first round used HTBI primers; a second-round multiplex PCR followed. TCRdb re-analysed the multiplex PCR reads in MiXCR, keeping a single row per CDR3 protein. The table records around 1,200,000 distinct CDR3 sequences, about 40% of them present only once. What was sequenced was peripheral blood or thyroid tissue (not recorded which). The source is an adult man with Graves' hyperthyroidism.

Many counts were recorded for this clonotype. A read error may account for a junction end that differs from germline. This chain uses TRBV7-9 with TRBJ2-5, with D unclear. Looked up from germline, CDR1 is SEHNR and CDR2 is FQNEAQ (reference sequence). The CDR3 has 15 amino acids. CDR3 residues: CASSSGSPIQEAQYF. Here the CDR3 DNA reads TGTGCCAGCAGCTCAGGATCCCCTATTCAAGAGGCCCAGTACTTC.

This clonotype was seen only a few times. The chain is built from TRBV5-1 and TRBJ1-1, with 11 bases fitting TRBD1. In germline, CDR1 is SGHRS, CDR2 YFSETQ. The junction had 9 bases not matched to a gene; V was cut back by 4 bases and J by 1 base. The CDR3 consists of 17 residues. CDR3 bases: TGCGCCAGCAGCATGGACAGGGGGCGTATGGGGAACACTGAAGCTTTCTTT. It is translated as CASSMDRGRMGNTEAFF.

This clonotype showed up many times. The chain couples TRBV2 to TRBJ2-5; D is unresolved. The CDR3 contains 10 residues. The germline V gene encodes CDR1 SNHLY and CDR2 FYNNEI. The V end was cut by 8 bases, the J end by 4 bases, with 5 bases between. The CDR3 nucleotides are TGTGCCAGCGGGTTAGAGACCCAGTACTTC. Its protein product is CASGLETQYF.

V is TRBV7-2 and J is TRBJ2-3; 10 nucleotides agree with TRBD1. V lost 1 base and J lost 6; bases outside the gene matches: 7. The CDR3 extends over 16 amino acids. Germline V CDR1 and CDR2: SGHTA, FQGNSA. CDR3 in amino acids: CASSLVPRGQGDTQYF. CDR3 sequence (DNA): TGTGCCAGCAGCTTAGTTCCGAGGGGACAGGGGGATACGCAGTATTTT.

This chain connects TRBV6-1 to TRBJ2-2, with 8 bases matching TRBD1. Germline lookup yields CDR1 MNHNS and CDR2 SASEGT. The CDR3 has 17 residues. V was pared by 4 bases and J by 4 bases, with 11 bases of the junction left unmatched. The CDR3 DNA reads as TGTGCCAGCAGTGCCCGGACAGGGAGGTTGAGCACCGGGGAGCTGTTTTTT. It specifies CASSARTGRLSTGELFF.

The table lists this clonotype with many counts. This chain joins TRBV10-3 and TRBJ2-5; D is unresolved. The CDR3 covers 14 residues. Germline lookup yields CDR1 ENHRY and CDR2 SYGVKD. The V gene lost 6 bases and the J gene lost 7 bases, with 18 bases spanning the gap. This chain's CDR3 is CAISPNSGMGTQYF. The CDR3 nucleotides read TGTGCCATCAGCCCTAACTCTGGTATGGGGACCCAGTACTTC.

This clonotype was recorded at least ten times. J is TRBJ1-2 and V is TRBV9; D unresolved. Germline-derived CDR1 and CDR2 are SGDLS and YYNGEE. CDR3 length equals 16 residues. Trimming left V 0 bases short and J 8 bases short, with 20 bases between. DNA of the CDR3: TGTGCCAGCAGCGTAGATCCGAGGCGTCGATCCTCGGGCTACACCTTC. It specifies CASSVDPRRRSSGYTF. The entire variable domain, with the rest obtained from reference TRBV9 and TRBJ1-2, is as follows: DSGVTQTPKHLITATGQRVTLRCSPRSGDLSVYWYQQSLDQGLQFLIQYYNGEERAKGNILERFSAQQFPDLHSELNLSSLELGDSALYFCASSVDPRRRSSGYTFGSGTRLTVV.

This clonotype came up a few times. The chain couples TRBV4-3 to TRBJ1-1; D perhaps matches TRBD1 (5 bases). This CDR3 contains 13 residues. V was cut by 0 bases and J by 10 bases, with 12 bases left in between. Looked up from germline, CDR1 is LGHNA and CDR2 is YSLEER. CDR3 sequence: CASSQDTGTSAFF. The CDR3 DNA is TGCGCCAGCAGCCAAGATACCGGGACTTCAGCTTTCTTT.

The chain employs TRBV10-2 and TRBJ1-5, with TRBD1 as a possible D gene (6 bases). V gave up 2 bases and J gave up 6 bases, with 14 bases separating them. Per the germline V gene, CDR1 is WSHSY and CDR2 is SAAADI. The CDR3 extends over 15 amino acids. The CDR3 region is CASSEPTVRGQPQHF. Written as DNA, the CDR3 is TGCGCCAGCAGTGAGCCGACAGTCAGGGGTCAGCCCCAGCATTTT.

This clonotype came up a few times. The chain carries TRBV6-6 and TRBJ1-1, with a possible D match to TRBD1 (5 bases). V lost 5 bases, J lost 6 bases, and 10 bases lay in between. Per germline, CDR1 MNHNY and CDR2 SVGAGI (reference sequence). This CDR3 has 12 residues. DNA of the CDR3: TGTGCCAGCAGTAAACCGGGGGCTGAAGCTTTCTTT. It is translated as CASSKPGAEAFF.

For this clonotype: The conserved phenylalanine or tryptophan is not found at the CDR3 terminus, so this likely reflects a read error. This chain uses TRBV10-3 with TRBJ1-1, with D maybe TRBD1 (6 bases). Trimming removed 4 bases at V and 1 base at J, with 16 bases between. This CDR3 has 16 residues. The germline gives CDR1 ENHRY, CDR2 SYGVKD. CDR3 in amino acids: CAISGSRGQRNTEAFS. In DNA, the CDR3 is TGTGCCATCAGTGGGTCGCGAGGACAGAGGAACACTGAAGCTTTCTCT.

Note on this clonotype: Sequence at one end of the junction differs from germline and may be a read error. The CDR3 loop is CSASRLDEQCF. CDR3 bases: TGCAGTGCTAGCCGGTTGGATGAGCAGTGCTTC. This chain joins TRBV20-1 and TRBJ2-5; D uncertain. Germline CDR1 and CDR2: DFQATT and SNEGSKA (reference sequence). CDR3 size: 11 residues.